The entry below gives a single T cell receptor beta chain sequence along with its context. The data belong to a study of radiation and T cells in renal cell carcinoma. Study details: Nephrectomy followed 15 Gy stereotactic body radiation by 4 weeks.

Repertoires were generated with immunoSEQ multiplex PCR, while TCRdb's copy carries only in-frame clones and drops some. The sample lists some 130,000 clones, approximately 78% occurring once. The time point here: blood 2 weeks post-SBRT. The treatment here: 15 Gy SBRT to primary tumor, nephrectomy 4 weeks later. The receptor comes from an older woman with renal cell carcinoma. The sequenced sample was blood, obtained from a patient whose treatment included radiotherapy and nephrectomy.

Written as DNA, the CDR3 is TGTGCCAGCTCACCACCGGCCGTAAACACTGAAGCTTTCTTT. As protein: CASSPPAVNTEAFF. The chain couples TRBV18 to TRBJ1-1; no reliable D call. Trimming removed 0 bases at V and 2 bases at J, with 7 bases between. The CDR3 is 14 residues long. Germline assignment: CDR1 KGHSH and CDR2 LQKENI.